This T cell receptor (beta chain) derives from a study of spatial heterogeneity in lung cancer. Overall study context: Among detected sequences, beta-chain ones consistently exceeded alpha-chain ones in number.

This clonotype has only a few counts. CDR3 size: 15 residues. The germline gives CDR1 SEHNR, CDR2 FQNEAQ (reference sequence). Trimming shortened V by 5 bases and J by 1 base, and 11 bases separated the two germline ends. Time point in this sample: sample taken at primary tumor resection. The sequenced material consisted of unsorted whole RNA from tumor, nontumor lung or frozen PBMC. TCRdb independently ran MiXCR on the 5' RACE reads; one entry per CDR3 protein. This table has under 950 distinct CDR3 sequences, about 35% appearing once. This chain uses TRBV7-9 with TRBJ2-2, with TRBD1 as a possible D gene (6 bases). The TCR was taken from a male donor with early-stage non-small cell lung cancer. Sequenced material: normal lung tissue next to the tumor, taken at surgery. The CDR3 DNA is TGTGCCAGCAGCGGGGGCTACCAGAACACCGGGGAGCTGTTTTTT. It codes for CASSGGYQNTGELFF. Looking up the rest from reference TRBV7-9 and TRBJ2-2 gives the full variable domain: DTGVSQNPRHKITKRGQNVTFRCDPISEHNRLYWYRQTLGQGPEFLTYFQNEAQLEKSRLLSDRFSAERPKGSFSTLEIQRTEQGDSAMYLCASSGGYQNTGELFFGEGSRLTVL.